The 4 T cell receptor beta chains below all came from one sample that was sequenced in a study of CD8+ T cells in alopecia areata (dated by TCRdb to the late 2010s). The protocol used for the library was the immunoSEQ multiplex PCR assay. RNA was extracted from all samples and reverse transcribed into cDNA as template for TCR sequencing. TCRdb obtained this table from immuneACCESS and retained in-frame rearrangements with V and J assigned. These tables miss some clones; where compared with another copy, unresolved V genes account for less than half of the shortfall, and the remainder is unexplained. Here the sample has about 140,000 clones; about 60% occur a single time. The top ten constitute roughly 6.7% of the sample. Taken with the paper, the label for time point translates to: baseline before oral tofacitinib. The material sequenced was CD4+ T cells sorted from blood, taken at week 0. The source is a human donor with alopecia areata.

The chain recombines TRBV19 with TRBJ2-1; possibly TRBD2 for D (5 bases). V was cut by 7 bases and J by 8 bases, with 18 bases left in between. The CDR3 extends over 14 amino acids. Per the germline V gene, CDR1 is LNHDA and CDR2 is SQIVND (reference sequence). The CDR3: CASTDRDRWYEQFF. The CDR3 DNA reads TGTGCCAGTACCGACCGGGATCGGTGGTATGAGCAGTTCTTC.

The chain links TRBV7-2 to TRBJ1-2; 7 nucleotides match TRBD1. J gave up 6 bases and V 5 bases, and 12 bases lay outside the gene matches. The CDR3 loop spans 15 amino acids. Germline V CDR1 and CDR2: SGHTA, FQGNSA. The CDR3 is CASSPLFGGGDGYTF. The DNA of the CDR3 is TGTGCCAGCAGCCCCCTATTTGGAGGGGGCGATGGCTACACCTTC.

This sequence joins TRBV19 and TRBJ2-4; the match to TRBD1 covers 10 bases. The CDR3 is 17 residues long. The germline CDR1 and CDR2 sequences are LNHDA and SQIVND (reference sequence). Trimming took 5 bases from V and 1 from J; bases not matched to a gene: 8. As DNA, the CDR3 is TGTGCCAGTAGTCCCTCAGACAGGGGGCAGGCCAAAAACATTCAGTACTTC. Amino acid sequence: CASSPSDRGQAKNIQYF. Complete variable domain (other parts from reference TRBV19 and TRBJ2-4): DGGITQSPKYLFRKEGQNVTLSCEQNLNHDAMYWYRQDPGQGLRLIYYSQIVNDFQKGDIAEGYSVSREKKESFPLTVTSAQKNPTAFYLCASSPSDRGQAKNIQYFGAGTRLSVL.

This clone was recorded many times. The chain joins TRBV25-1 to TRBJ1-5; D unresolved. With 0 bases removed from V and 8 bases from J, the gap between germline ends came to 5 bases. The length of the CDR3 is 12 residues. Germline values: CDR1 MGHDK, CDR2 SYGVNS. The CDR3 reads CASSEYDEPQHF. The CDR3 coding sequence is TGTGCCAGCAGTGAATATGACGAGCCCCAGCATTTT.